This is a list of T cell receptor beta chains from one sample in a study of radiotherapy plus CTLA-4 blockade in lung cancer. Here immunoSEQ multiplex PCR was the method, and the copy in TCRdb shows in-frame clones only, minus some. The sample has 55,000 to 70,000 clones, approximately 79% seen once. The source material was peripheral blood, sampled from a patient treated with radiotherapy plus ipilimumab. All receptors come from a human donor with non-small cell lung cancer who had a complete response to radiotherapy plus ipilimumab. Both conserved end residues are part of each CDR3. A D gene is named only where the DNA matches it firmly. Size is omitted from some rows. Given values are once, few, many or a class for expanded clones.

clone size: .
D gene: .
V gene: TRBV19
J gene: TRBJ1-2
CDR3 protein: CASSMDGIKREGYTF
CDR3 DNA: TGTGCCAGTAGTATGGATGGGATAAAAAGGGAGGGCTACACCTTC

clone size: .
D gene: .
V gene: TRBV30
J gene: TRBJ1-1
CDR3 protein: CAWTPRGDTEAFF
CDR3 DNA: TGTGCCTGGACCCCCCGGGGGGACACTGAAGCTTTCTTT

clone size: .
D gene: TRBD2
V gene: TRBV7-2
J gene: TRBJ2-1
CDR3 protein: CALGGAVYNEQFF
CDR3 DNA: TGTGCCCTGGGAGGGGCGGTCTACAATGAGCAGTTCTTC

clone size: .
D gene: TRBD1
V gene: TRBV28
J gene: TRBJ2-5
CDR3 protein: CASGTGGQETQYF
CDR3 DNA: TGTGCCTCCGGGACAGGGGGTCAAGAGACCCAGTACTTC

clone size: .
D gene: .
V gene: TRBV27
J gene: TRBJ1-2
CDR3 protein: CASSSRGHIDGYTF
CDR3 DNA: TGTGCCAGCAGTTCCAGGGGCCATATCGACGGCTACACCTTC

clone size: .
D gene: TRBD2
V gene: TRBV13
J gene: TRBJ2-2
CDR3 protein: CASSLSRGGLVAGGRSNTGELFF
CDR3 DNA: TGTGCCAGCAGCTTAAGTCGCGGAGGGTTGGTAGCGGGAGGCCGCTCGAACACCGGGGAGCTGTTTTTT

clone size: .
D gene: TRBD1
V gene: TRBV2
J gene: TRBJ2-1
CDR3 protein: CASSLDREEQFF
CDR3 DNA: TGTGCCAGCAGTCTTGACAGGGAGGAGCAGTTCTTC

clone size: once
D gene: .
V gene: TRBV6-6
J gene: TRBJ2-1
CDR3 protein: CASTTENRFNEQFF
CDR3 DNA: TGTGCCAGCACCACGGAGAACCGATTCAATGAGCAGTTCTTC

clone size: few
D gene: TRBD1
V gene: TRBV19
J gene: TRBJ1-5
CDR3 protein: CASSTGVNQPQHF
CDR3 DNA: TGTGCCAGTTCAACAGGGGTTAATCAGCCCCAGCATTTT

clone size: .
D gene: TRBD1
V gene: TRBV5-1
J gene: TRBJ2-3
CDR3 protein: CASSPPRTGGVFKADTQYF
CDR3 DNA: TGCGCCAGCAGCCCCCCCAGGACAGGGGGCGTCTTTAAAGCAGATACGCAGTATTTT

clone size: .
D gene: .
V gene: TRBV27
J gene: TRBJ1-1
CDR3 protein: CASSLSRVGTEAFF
CDR3 DNA: TGTGCCAGCAGTTTATCGAGGGTGGGCACTGAAGCTTTCTTT

clone size: .
D gene: .
V gene: TRBV7-2
J gene: TRBJ1-1
CDR3 protein: CASSLDFAEAFF
CDR3 DNA: TGTGCCAGCAGCTTAGATTTCGCTGAAGCTTTCTTT

clone size: .
D gene: TRBD1
V gene: TRBV4-1
J gene: TRBJ2-5
CDR3 protein: CASSQPDRAQETQYF
CDR3 DNA: TGCGCCAGCAGCCAACCGGACAGGGCTCAAGAGACCCAGTACTTC

clone size: .
D gene: .
V gene: TRBV15
J gene: TRBJ1-5
CDR3 protein: CATRGGNQPQHF
CDR3 DNA: TGTGCCACCAGGGGAGGTAATCAGCCCCAGCATTTT

clone size: .
D gene: .
V gene: TRBV10-3
J gene: TRBJ1-6
CDR3 protein: CAISGTGLGSPLHF
CDR3 DNA: TGTGCCATCAGTGGAACAGGCCTGGGTTCACCCCTCCACTTT

clone size: .
D gene: TRBD1
V gene: TRBV5-8
J gene: TRBJ1-1
CDR3 protein: CASSYQTGIGTEAFF
CDR3 DNA: TGTGCCAGCAGCTACCAGACAGGGATCGGCACTGAAGCTTTCTTT

clone size: once
D gene: .
V gene: TRBV5-1
J gene: TRBJ2-1
CDR3 protein: CASSTTQNEQFF
CDR3 DNA: TGCGCCAGCAGTACTACCCAGAATGAGCAGTTCTTC

clone size: .
D gene: .
V gene: TRBV14
J gene: TRBJ2-6
CDR3 protein: CASSRQVSSGANVLTF
CDR3 DNA: TGTGCCAGCAGCCGACAGGTCAGCTCTGGGGCCAACGTCCTGACTTTC

clone size: .
D gene: TRBD1
V gene: TRBV19
J gene: TRBJ1-2
CDR3 protein: CASSQTGFIYGYTF
CDR3 DNA: TGTGCCAGTAGTCAGACAGGGTTCATCTATGGCTACACCTTC

clone size: .
D gene: TRBD1
V gene: TRBV30
J gene: TRBJ1-1
CDR3 protein: CAWAGTGNTEAFF
CDR3 DNA: TGTGCCTGGGCGGGGACAGGGAACACTGAAGCTTTCTTT

clone size: few
D gene: TRBD1
V gene: TRBV7-9
J gene: TRBJ1-1
CDR3 protein: CASRQAAGGGTEAFF
CDR3 DNA: TGTGCCAGCAGACAAGCGGCAGGGGGAGGAACTGAAGCTTTCTTT

clone size: .
D gene: .
V gene: TRBV29-1
J gene: TRBJ2-7
CDR3 protein: CSVEGGTPPYEQYF
CDR3 DNA: TGCAGCGTCGAGGGGGGGACACCCCCTTACGAGCAGTACTTC

clone size: .
D gene: .
V gene: TRBV2
J gene: TRBJ1-2
CDR3 protein: CASSEGSYGYTF
CDR3 DNA: TGTGCCAGCAGTGAAGGGAGCTATGGCTACACCTTC

clone size: few
D gene: .
V gene: TRBV14
J gene: TRBJ2-5
CDR3 protein: CASSQGARSETQYF
CDR3 DNA: TGTGCCAGCAGCCAGGGCGCCCGAAGCGAGACCCAGTACTTC

clone size: .
D gene: .
V gene: TRBV29-1
J gene: TRBJ2-2
CDR3 protein: CSVQSSSTGELFF
CDR3 DNA: TGCAGCGTGCAATCTAGCAGCACCGGGGAGCTGTTTTTT

clone size: .
D gene: .
V gene: TRBV23-1
J gene: TRBJ1-2
CDR3 protein: CASSRDCSGYTF
CDR3 DNA: TGCGCCAGCAGCAGGGATTGTTCTGGCTACACCTTC

clone size: .
D gene: .
V gene: TRBV7-9
J gene: TRBJ2-5
CDR3 protein: CASSPLGGTQYF
CDR3 DNA: TGTGCCAGCAGCCCCTTGGGGGGGACCCAGTACTTC

clone size: .
D gene: TRBD1
V gene: TRBV30
J gene: TRBJ1-1
CDR3 protein: CAWTMGQGESFF
CDR3 DNA: TGTGCCTGGACGATGGGGCAGGGGGAATCTTTCTTT

clone size: .
D gene: .
V gene: TRBV11-2
J gene: TRBJ2-2
CDR3 protein: CASSLMASTGELFF
CDR3 DNA: TGTGCCAGCAGCTTAATGGCCAGTACCGGGGAGCTGTTTTTT

clone size: .
D gene: TRBD2
V gene: TRBV4-1
J gene: TRBJ2-3
CDR3 protein: CASSPEGSGGWSTDTQYF
CDR3 DNA: TGCGCCAGCAGCCCAGAGGGCAGCGGGGGTTGGAGCACAGATACGCAGTATTTT

clone size: .
D gene: .
V gene: TRBV10-3
J gene: TRBJ1-2
CDR3 protein: CAIRPAPAGLRGYTF
CDR3 DNA: TGTGCCATCAGGCCGGCTCCGGCCGGATTGAGGGGCTACACCTTC

clone size: .
D gene: .
V gene: TRBV5-1
J gene: TRBJ1-6
CDR3 protein: CASSSTGGYYNSPLHF
CDR3 DNA: TGCGCCAGCAGCTCGACAGGAGGTTACTATAATTCACCCCTCCACTTT

clone size: few
D gene: TRBD2
V gene: TRBV9
J gene: TRBJ2-5
CDR3 protein: CASSDRGGSGTQYF
CDR3 DNA: TGTGCCAGCAGCGATCGGGGGGGGTCTGGGACCCAGTACTTC

clone size: .
D gene: TRBD1
V gene: TRBV7-6
J gene: TRBJ1-1
CDR3 protein: CASRAGGSNTEAFF
CDR3 DNA: TGTGCCAGCAGAGCAGGGGGTTCTAACACTGAAGCTTTCTTT

clone size: few
D gene: TRBD1
V gene: TRBV19
J gene: TRBJ1-1
CDR3 protein: CASTDRVGEAFF
CDR3 DNA: TGTGCCAGTACGGACAGGGTGGGTGAAGCTTTCTTT

clone size: .
D gene: TRBD1
V gene: TRBV4-1
J gene: TRBJ1-2
CDR3 protein: CASSQAHRGLGGYTF
CDR3 DNA: TGCGCCAGCAGCCAAGCGCACAGGGGGCTGGGGGGCTACACCTTC

clone size: .
D gene: TRBD2
V gene: TRBV5-1
J gene: TRBJ2-5
CDR3 protein: CASSDGGARETQYF
CDR3 DNA: TGCGCCAGCTCCGACGGGGGGGCCCGAGAGACCCAGTACTTC

clone size: once
D gene: .
V gene: TRBV6-5
J gene: TRBJ2-5
CDR3 protein: CASSYSMGGGETQYF
CDR3 DNA: TGTGCCAGCAGTTACTCGATGGGGGGAGGAGAGACCCAGTACTTC

clone size: .
D gene: .
V gene: TRBV5-1
J gene: TRBJ1-5
CDR3 protein: CASSLSGRANQPQHF
CDR3 DNA: TGCGCCAGCAGCTTGTCAGGGAGGGCCAATCAGCCCCAGCATTTT

clone size: .
D gene: TRBD2
V gene: TRBV6-1
J gene: TRBJ2-3
CDR3 protein: CASAERLAGTDTQYF
CDR3 DNA: TGTGCCAGCGCTGAACGACTAGCTGGCACAGATACGCAGTATTTT

clone size: .
D gene: .
V gene: TRBV6-5
J gene: TRBJ1-1
CDR3 protein: CACQREMNTEAFF
CDR3 DNA: TGTGCCTGCCAGAGGGAGATGAACACTGAAGCTTTCTTT

clone size: .
D gene: TRBD2
V gene: TRBV27
J gene: TRBJ2-3
CDR3 protein: CASGGTSGRDADTQYF
CDR3 DNA: TGTGCCAGCGGGGGGACTAGCGGGAGAGATGCAGATACGCAGTATTTT